The T cell receptor (beta chain) under discussion was sequenced for a study of shared clonotypes between healthy human individuals. Study information: Per-donor plates numbered three CD4 naive, three CD4 memory, two CD8 naive and one CD8 memory.

This CDR3 is 15 amino acids long. Trimming removed 2 bases from V and 6 bases from J, with 14 bases in between. CDR1 is SGHAT, CDR2 FQNNGV, per germline. Using immunoSEQ multiplex PCR, the repertoire was profiled, and TCRdb retains in-frame clones only, with some absent. This sample has 1,400,000 or so clones, with approximately 98.5% found just once. Healthy HIV-negative adults without recent acute infections or vaccinations served as donors. The sample holds one count of this clone. No antigen is known for it. Study findings and constraints: Richness estimates generally favored naive over memory subsets.

This TCR was recovered from a man aged 25 to 45 in good health. This chain joins TRBV11-2 and TRBJ2-1; D not resolved. Sequencing was performed on naive CD4+ T cells sorted from blood. As to subset: CD45RA+ positively selected. The CDR3 coding sequence is TGTGCCAGCAGCTTATACGTCTCGCTAGGCAATGAGCAGTTCTTC. As protein: CASSLYVSLGNEQFF.